This T cell receptor (beta chain) was sequenced for a study of T cells after yellow fever vaccination. Germline V gene data show CDR1 as KGHDR and CDR2 as SFDVKD. Germline trimming cut 5 bases from V and 1 base from J; bases unmatched to any gene: 2. The CDR3 loop spans 15 amino acids. UMIs and a universal primer site were added when TCR cDNA was made by 5'RACE template switching. MiXCR, applied by TCRdb to the 5' RACE reads, yields one record per CDR3 protein. Among more than 300,000 distinct CDR3 sequences listed, approximately 4.3% were seen once. The table lists this clonotype with many counts. Its antigen is currently unknown. Study-wide points: Some clonotypes, a small share, were shared between CD4 and CD8 compartments. Within FACS-sorted repertoires, abundant clonotypes contaminating from the bulk population could be present.

The sequence was obtained from a man younger than 30 who received the YFV17D yellow fever vaccine. The chain couples TRBV24-1 to TRBJ2-1, with 9 bases lining up with TRBD1. This specimen consisted of PBMCs, obtained 15 days after the yellow fever booster vaccination. The CDR3 nucleotides are TGTGCCACCAGTGGTGGACAGGGGTCCTACAATGAGCAGTTCTTC. Encoded protein: CATSGGQGSYNEQFF.